This T cell receptor beta chain was captured by sequencing in a study of shared clonotypes between healthy human individuals. The CDR3 length is 14 residues. Trimming removed 4 bases at V and 7 bases at J, with 14 bases between. In germline, CDR1 is SGHRS, CDR2 YFSETQ. On this clone itself: Its target is not known.

Study results and limitations: The low donor count limited represented genetic and exposure-history diversity.

Clones were read by immunoSEQ multiplex PCR, and TCRdb kept only the in-frame ones, dropping some. The table has approximately 1,000,000 clones, approximately 78% seen once. This chain connects TRBV5-1 to TRBJ1-4; a weak D match, TRBD1 (5 bases). Source material: memory CD4+ T cells from PBMCs. Specified subset: CD45RA-negative fraction. The receptor was isolated from a young man in good health. Some clones in this sample may be carry-over from other donors' samples. The chain's CDR3 is CASSRDPGSEKLFF. The CDR3 bases are TGCGCCAGCAGCAGGGACCCGGGGTCTGAAAAACTGTTTTTT.